This TCR beta chain was found in a study of tumor-infiltrating lymphocytes in oesophageal squamous cell carcinoma. With 7 bases clipped from V and 6 bases from J, the junction kept 7 bases outside the gene matches. This CDR3 region has 13 residues. Germline V gene lookup returns CDR1 KGHDR and CDR2 SFDVKD. Each CDR3 protein is one row after TCRdb ran MiXCR on the PCR reads. The sample shows roughly 20,000 distinct CDR3 sequences, 40% to 50% of them seen only once. This clonotype turned up a few times. The source material was normal esophageal tissue next to the tumor. This chain connects TRBV24-1 to TRBJ2-5, with 7 bases lining up with TRBD1. The clonotype was recovered from a male donor with esophageal squamous cell carcinoma. The DNA of the CDR3 is TGTGCCACCAGCCGGACAGGTCAGAAGACCCAGTACTTC. This gives the protein CATSRTGQKTQYF.